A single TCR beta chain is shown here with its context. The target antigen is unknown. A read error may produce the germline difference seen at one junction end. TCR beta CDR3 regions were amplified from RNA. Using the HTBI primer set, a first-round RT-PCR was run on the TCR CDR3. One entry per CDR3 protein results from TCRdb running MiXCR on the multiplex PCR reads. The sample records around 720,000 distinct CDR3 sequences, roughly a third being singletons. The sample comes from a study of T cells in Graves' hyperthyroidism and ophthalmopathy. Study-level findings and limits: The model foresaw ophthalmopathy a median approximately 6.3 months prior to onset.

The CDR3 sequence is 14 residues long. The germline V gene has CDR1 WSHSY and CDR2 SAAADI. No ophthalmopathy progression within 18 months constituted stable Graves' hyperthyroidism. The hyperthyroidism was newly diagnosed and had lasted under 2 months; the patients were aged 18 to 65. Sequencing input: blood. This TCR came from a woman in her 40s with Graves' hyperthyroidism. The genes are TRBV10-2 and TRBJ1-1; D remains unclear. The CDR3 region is CASSLTQQNTEAFF. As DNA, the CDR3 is TGTGCCAGCAGTTTAACCCAACAGAACACTGAAGCTTTCTTT.